This T cell receptor beta chain was profiled in a study of CD8 T cells in ankylosing spondylitis. The CDR3 length is 14 residues. Germline V gives CDR1 SGHDT, CDR2 YYEEEE. The trim removed 0 bases at V and 7 bases at J, leaving 4 bases unmatched. The sample holds many counts of this clonotype. Its specificity is not known. The TCR beta libraries were generated through quantitative 5'-RACE incorporating molecular barcodes. One entry per CDR3 protein results from TCRdb running MiXCR on the 5' RACE reads. The data show around 75,000 distinct CDR3 sequences, under 5.5% seen once. Regarding the study as a whole: Clones linked to the disease showed a CD8+ phenotype. They occurred at relatively low frequencies in peripheral blood.

The specimen sequenced was blood, either unsorted or a sorted T cell fraction (not recorded which). The rearrangement joins TRBV5-6 to TRBJ2-1; 7 nucleotides agree with TRBD1. The source is a male donor with ankylosing spondylitis or in good health (not recorded which). The CDR3 DNA reads as TGTGCCAGCAGCTTGGTGGGACAGAGTAATGAGCAGTTCTTC. The encoded protein is CASSLVGQSNEQFF.